The 8 T cell receptor beta chains presented below share a single source sample, sequenced in a study of T cell responses to AZD1222 COVID-19 vaccine. The method was immunoSEQ multiplex PCR; TCRdb's version includes in-frame clones alone and lacks a portion of them. Of about 120,000 clones in the sample, roughly 93% were seen once. Sequencing was performed on peripheral blood, taken 28 days after the second AZD1222 dose. The receptors stem from an adult who received the AZD1222 COVID-19 vaccine.

A single count supports this clone. The chain combines TRBV28 with TRBJ2-4, with a possible D match to TRBD2 (6 bases). There are 16 residues in the CDR3. Germline V gene data show CDR1 as MDHEN and CDR2 as SYDVKM. The ends were cut back, 4 bases at V and 0 bases at J, with 13 bases in the middle. The CDR3 sequence is CASSSPGSLAKNIQYF. CDR3 sequence (DNA): TGTGCCAGCAGTTCCCCCGGGAGTTTAGCCAAAAACATTCAGTACTTC.

The chain combines TRBV5-4 with TRBJ2-7; 12 nucleotides align to TRBD2. Germline V gene data show CDR1 as SGHNT and CDR2 as YYREEE (reference sequence). V was clipped by 2 bases and J by 1 base; unmatched bases: 7. The CDR3 sequence is 17 residues long. DNA of the CDR3: TGTGCCAGCAGCTTCGGTTTACTAGCGGGAGGTTCCTACGAGCAGTACTTC. Its translation: CASSFGLLAGGSYEQYF.

The rearrangement uses TRBV5-5 and TRBJ1-1; D ambiguous. Germline CDR1 and CDR2: SGHKS and YYEKEE (reference sequence). V was trimmed by 2 bases and J by 0 bases, leaving 8 bases between them. CDR3 size: 14 residues. The CDR3 nucleotides are TGTGCCAGCAGCTTCTCCAATTTGAACACTGAAGCTTTCTTT. The encoded protein is CASSFSNLNTEAFF.

This clone was seen only once. This chain links TRBV18 with TRBJ2-7; 10 nucleotides align to TRBD1. Germline CDR1 reads KGHSH; CDR2 reads LQKENI. This CDR3 has 16 residues. The trim removed 2 bases at V and 3 bases at J, leaving 7 bases unmatched. The CDR3 spells CASSPWGQGSFYEQYF. In DNA, the CDR3 is TGTGCCAGCTCACCATGGGGACAGGGGTCCTTCTACGAGCAGTACTTC. Variable domain in full (rest from reference TRBV18 and TRBJ2-7): NAGVMQNPRHLVRRRGQEARLRCSPMKGHSHVYWYRQLPEEGLKFMVYLQKENIIDESGMPKERFSAEFPKEGPSILRIQQVVRGDSAAYFCASSPWGQGSFYEQYFGPGTRLTVT.

The chain combines TRBV19 with TRBJ2-5; 14 nucleotides align to TRBD2. There are 15 residues in the CDR3. CDR1 is LNHDA, CDR2 SQIVND, per germline (reference sequence). V lost 6 bases to trimming and J lost 5 bases; unmatched junction nucleotides: 5. The CDR3 sequence: CASSGLAGGEETQYF. CDR3 nucleotide sequence: TGTGCCAGTAGCGGACTAGCGGGAGGCGAGGAGACCCAGTACTTC.

The J gene is TRBJ2-7, the V gene TRBV11-2; 7 nucleotides match TRBD2. The CDR3 sequence is 12 residues long. CDR1 is SGHAT and CDR2 is FQNNGV in the germline V gene. After removal of 5 bases from V and 6 bases from J, the junction contained 4 bases not matched to a gene. CDR3 residues: CASSPGGSEQYF. The CDR3 DNA sequence: TGTGCCAGCAGCCCCGGGGGGAGCGAGCAGTACTTC.

The J gene is TRBJ1-5, the V gene TRBV15, with unresolved D. Germline loops: CDR1 LNHNV, CDR2 YYDKDF (reference sequence). Trimming removed 5 bases from V and 1 base from J, with 12 bases in between. The CDR3 loop spans 15 amino acids. CDR3 loop: CATSPRGKSNQPQHF. The CDR3, as DNA: TGTGCCACCAGCCCACGAGGGAAGAGCAATCAGCCCCAGCATTTT. The variable domain in full, completed from reference TRBV15 and TRBJ1-5, reads DAMVIQNPRYQVTQFGKPVTLSCSQTLNHNVMYWYQQKSSQAPKLLFHYYDKDFNNEADTPDNFQSRRPNTSFCFLDIRSPGLGDTAMYLCATSPRGKSNQPQHFGDGTRLSIL.

The chain joins TRBV5-4 to TRBJ2-5, with D perhaps assigned TRBD1 or TRBD2 (6 bases each). Per germline, CDR1 SGHNT and CDR2 YYREEE (reference sequence). V was pared by 5 bases and J by 2 bases, with 19 bases between. CDR3 length: 16 residues. The CDR3 loop reads CASSSFQQGGQETQYF. In nucleotides, the CDR3 is TGTGCCAGCAGTTCCTTCCAACAGGGAGGTCAAGAGACCCAGTACTTC.